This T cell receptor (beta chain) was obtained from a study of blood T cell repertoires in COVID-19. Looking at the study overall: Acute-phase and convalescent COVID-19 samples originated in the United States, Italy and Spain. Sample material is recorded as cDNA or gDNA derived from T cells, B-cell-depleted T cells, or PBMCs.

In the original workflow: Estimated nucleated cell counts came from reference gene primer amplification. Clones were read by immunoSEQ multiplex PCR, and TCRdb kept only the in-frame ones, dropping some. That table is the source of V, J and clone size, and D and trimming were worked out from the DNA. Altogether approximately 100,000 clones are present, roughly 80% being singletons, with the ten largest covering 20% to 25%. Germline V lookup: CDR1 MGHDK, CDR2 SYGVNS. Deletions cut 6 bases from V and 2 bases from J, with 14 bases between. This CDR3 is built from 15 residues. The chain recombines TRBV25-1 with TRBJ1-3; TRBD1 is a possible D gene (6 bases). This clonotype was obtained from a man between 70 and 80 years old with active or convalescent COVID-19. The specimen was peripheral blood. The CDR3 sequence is CASSNPGVPGNTIYF. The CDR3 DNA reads TGTGCCAGCAGCAATCCAGGGGTCCCTGGAAACACCATATATTTT. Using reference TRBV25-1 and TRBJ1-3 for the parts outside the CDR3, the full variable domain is EADIYQTPRYLVIGTGKKITLECSQTMGHDKMYWYQQDPGMELHLIHYSYGVNSTEKGDLSSESTVSRIRTEHFPLTLESARPSHTSQYLCASSNPGVPGNTIYFGEGSWLTVV.